The present T cell receptor (beta chain) was sequenced within a study of cytomegalovirus exposure and HLA in healthy donors. Vbeta (60) and Jbeta (13) primers were used in the PCR. TCRdb keeps only in-frame clones here, not all; method: immunoSEQ multiplex PCR. The table records around 76,000 clones, 70% to 80% of them present only once. Per the germline V gene, CDR1 is LNHDA and CDR2 is SQIVND (reference sequence). This CDR3 region has 18 residues. Trimming stripped 10 bases from V and 5 bases from J, with 30 bases between. This clone is large by share. The antigen remains unidentified. Study-level findings and limits: For cytomegalovirus status, the classifier reportedly gave diagnoses with high specificity and sensitivity. In a later analysis, TCR beta V- and J-gene trimming was associated with a missense DCLRE1C variant.

The sequenced sample consisted of PBMCs. The TCR sequence derives from a woman between 45 and 65 years old in good health and CMV-seropositive. V usage is TRBV19 and J usage is TRBJ2-1, with D perhaps matching TRBD2 (6 bases). The CDR3 DNA is TGTGCCACCGGCACTCCGGGACTGCTACTATCCTCTAACAATGAGCAGTTCTTC. The encoded protein is CATGTPGLLLSSNNEQFF.